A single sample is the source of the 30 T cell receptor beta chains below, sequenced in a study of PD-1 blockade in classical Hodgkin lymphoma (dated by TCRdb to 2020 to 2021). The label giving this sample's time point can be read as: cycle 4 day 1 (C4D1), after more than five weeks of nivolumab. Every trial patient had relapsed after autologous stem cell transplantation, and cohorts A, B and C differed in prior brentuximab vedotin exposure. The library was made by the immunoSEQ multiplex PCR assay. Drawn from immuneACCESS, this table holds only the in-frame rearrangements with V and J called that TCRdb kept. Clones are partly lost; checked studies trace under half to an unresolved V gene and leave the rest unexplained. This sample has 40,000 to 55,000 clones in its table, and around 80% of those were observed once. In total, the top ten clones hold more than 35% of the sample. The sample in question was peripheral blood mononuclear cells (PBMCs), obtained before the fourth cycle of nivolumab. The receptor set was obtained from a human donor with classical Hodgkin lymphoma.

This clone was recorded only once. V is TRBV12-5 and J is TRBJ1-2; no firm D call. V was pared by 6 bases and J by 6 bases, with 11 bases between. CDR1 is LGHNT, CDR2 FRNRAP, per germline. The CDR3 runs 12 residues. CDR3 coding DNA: TGTGCTAGTGGGCGCGGCATCCATGGCTACACCTTC. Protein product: CASGRGIHGYTF.

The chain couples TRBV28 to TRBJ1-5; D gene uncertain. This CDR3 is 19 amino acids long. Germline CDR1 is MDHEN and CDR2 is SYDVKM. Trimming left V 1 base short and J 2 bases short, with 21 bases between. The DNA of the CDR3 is TGTGCCAGCAGTTTATTCGGTAGGGCAGACTCCTCGGGCAATCAGCCCCAGCATTTT. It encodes CASSLFGRADSSGNQPQHF.

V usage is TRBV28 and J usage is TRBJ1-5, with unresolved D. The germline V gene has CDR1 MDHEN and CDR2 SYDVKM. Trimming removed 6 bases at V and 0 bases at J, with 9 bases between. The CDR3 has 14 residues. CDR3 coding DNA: TGTGCCAGCAGGGGCCAGGCTAGCAATCAGCCCCAGCATTTT. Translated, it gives CASRGQASNQPQHF.

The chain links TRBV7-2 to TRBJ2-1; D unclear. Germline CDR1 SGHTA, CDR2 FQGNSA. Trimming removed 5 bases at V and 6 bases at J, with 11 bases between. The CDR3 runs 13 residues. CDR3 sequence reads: CASSPYTLNEQFF. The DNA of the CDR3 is TGTGCCAGCAGCCCCTATACCCTCAATGAGCAGTTCTTC.

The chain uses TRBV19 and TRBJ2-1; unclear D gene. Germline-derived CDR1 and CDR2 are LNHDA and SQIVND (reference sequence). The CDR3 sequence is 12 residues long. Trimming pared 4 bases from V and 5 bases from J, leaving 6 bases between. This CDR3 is CASSRLDNEQFF. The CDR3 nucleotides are TGTGCCAGTAGTAGGTTGGACAATGAGCAGTTCTTC.

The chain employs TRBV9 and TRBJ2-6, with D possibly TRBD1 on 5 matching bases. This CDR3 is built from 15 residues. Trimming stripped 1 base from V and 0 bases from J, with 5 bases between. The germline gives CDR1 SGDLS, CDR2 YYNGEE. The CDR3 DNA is TGTGCCAGCAGCGTACAGGGCTCTGGGGCCAACGTCCTGACTTTC. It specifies CASSVQGSGANVLTF.

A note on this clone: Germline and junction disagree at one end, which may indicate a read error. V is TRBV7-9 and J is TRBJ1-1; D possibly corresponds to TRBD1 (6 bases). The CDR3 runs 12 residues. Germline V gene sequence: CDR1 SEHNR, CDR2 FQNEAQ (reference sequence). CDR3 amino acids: CASSAQGTDAFF. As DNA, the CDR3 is TGTGCCAGCAGCGCCCAGGGGACTGACGCTTTCTTT. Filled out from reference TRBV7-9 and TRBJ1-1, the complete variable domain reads DTGVSQNPRHKITKRGQNVTFRCDPISEHNRLYWYRQTLGQGPEFLTYFQNEAQLEKSRLLSDRFSAERPKGSFSTLEIQRTEQGDSAMYLCASSAQGTDAFFGQGTRLTVV.

As DNA, the CDR3 is TGTGCCAGTCGGCGGAGGAACACTGAAGCTTTCTTT. It encodes CASRRRNTEAFF. The V and J genes are TRBV11-3 and TRBJ1-1; D is uncertain. There are 12 residues in the CDR3. The V end lost 9 bases, the J end lost 1 base, and 9 bases lay between the germline ends. The germline gives CDR1 SGHNT, CDR2 YENEEA.

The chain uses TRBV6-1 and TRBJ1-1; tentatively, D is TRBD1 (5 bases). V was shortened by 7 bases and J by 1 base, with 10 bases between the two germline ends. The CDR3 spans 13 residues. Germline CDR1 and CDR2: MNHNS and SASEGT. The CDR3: CASKAGRNTEAFF. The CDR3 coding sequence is TGTGCCAGCAAGGCAGGGAGGAACACTGAAGCTTTCTTT.

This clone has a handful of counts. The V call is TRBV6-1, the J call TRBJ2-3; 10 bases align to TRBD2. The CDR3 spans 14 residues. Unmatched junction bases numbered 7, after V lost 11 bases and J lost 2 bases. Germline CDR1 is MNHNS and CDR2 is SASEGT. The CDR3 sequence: CAGKAGGPTDTQYF. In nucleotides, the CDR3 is TGTGCCGGCAAAGCGGGGGGGCCCACAGATACGCAGTATTTT.

The CDR3 protein is CASRTQGSWPGYTF. DNA for the CDR3: TGTGCCAGCAGAACACAGGGTTCCTGGCCAGGCTACACCTTC. This chain connects TRBV28 to TRBJ1-2; a possible D gene is TRBD1 (6 bases). The ends were cut back, 6 bases at V and 8 bases at J, with 19 bases in the middle. Germline V gene sequence: CDR1 MDHEN, CDR2 SYDVKM. The CDR3 sequence is 14 residues long.

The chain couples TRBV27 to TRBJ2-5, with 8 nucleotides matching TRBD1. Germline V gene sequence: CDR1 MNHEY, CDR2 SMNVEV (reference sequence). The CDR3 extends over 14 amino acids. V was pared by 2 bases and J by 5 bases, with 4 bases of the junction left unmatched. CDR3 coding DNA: TGTGCCAGCAGTTTAGACAGGGGTTCGGAGACCCAGTACTTC. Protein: CASSLDRGSETQYF.

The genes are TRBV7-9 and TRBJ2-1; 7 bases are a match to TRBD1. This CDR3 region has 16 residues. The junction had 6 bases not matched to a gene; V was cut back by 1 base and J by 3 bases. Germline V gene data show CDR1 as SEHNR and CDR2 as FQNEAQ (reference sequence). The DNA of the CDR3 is TGTGCCAGCAGCTTAGGGACGGGGACAGTCTACAATGAGCAGTTCTTC. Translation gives CASSLGTGTVYNEQFF.

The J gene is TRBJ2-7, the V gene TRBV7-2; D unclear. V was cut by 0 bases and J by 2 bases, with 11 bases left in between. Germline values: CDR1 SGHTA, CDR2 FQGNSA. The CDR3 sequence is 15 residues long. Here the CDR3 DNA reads TGTGCCAGCAGCTTAGCGCTCGCTAGTCCCTACGAGCAGTACTTC. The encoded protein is CASSLALASPYEQYF.

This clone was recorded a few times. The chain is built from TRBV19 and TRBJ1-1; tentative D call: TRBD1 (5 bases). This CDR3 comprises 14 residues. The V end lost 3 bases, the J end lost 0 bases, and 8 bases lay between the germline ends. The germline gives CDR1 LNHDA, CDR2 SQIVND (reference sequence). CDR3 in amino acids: CASSIGGMNTEAFF. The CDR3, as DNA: TGTGCCAGTAGTATTGGGGGTATGAACACTGAAGCTTTCTTT.

CDR3 in DNA: TGTGCCAGCAGCTCCCCTGCGGGACAGTCCTACAATGAGCAGTTCTTC. Translating it yields CASSSPAGQSYNEQFF. J is TRBJ2-1 and V is TRBV7-2; D is possibly TRBD1 (7 bases). Trimming removed 4 bases from V and 1 base from J, with 14 bases in between. The germline V gene encodes CDR1 SGHTA and CDR2 FQGNSA. This CDR3 has 16 residues.

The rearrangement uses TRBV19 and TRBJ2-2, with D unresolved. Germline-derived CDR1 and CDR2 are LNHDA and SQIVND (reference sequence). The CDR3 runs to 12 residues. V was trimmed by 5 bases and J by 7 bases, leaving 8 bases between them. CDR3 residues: CASSVQNGELFF. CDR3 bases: TGTGCCAGTAGTGTTCAGAACGGGGAGCTGTTTTTT.

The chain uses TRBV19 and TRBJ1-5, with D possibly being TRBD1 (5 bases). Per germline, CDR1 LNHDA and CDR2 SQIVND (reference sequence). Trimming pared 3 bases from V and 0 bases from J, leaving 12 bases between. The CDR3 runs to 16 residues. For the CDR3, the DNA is TGTGCCAGTAGTATGGGACGGGACCGTAGCAATCAGCCCCAGCATTTT. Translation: CASSMGRDRSNQPQHF.

CDR3 DNA: TGCGCCAGCAGCCCCAGCGAGTACCAAGAGACCCAGTACTTC. Translated, it gives CASSPSEYQETQYF. V usage is TRBV5-1 and J usage is TRBJ2-5; D uncertain. The CDR3 extends over 14 amino acids. Per germline, CDR1 SGHRS and CDR2 YFSETQ. Between the trimmed V and J ends, which lost 4 bases and 0 bases, there was a span of 10 bases.

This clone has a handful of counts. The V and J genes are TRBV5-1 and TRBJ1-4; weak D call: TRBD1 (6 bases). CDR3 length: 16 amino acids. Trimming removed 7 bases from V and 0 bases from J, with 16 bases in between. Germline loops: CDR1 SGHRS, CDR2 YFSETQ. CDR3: CASRPGHSATNEKLFF. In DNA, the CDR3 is TGCGCCAGCCGACCGGGACATTCTGCAACTAATGAAAAACTGTTTTTT.

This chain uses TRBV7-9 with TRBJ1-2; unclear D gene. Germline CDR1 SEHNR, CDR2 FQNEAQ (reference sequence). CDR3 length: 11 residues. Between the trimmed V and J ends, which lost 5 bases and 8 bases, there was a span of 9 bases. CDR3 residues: CASSLLGGYTF. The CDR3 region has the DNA TGTGCCAGCAGCCTCCTGGGGGGCTACACCTTC.

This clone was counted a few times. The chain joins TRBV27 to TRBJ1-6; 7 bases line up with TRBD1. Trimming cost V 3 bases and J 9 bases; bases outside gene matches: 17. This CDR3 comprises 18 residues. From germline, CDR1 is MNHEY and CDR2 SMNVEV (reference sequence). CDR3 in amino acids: CASSFRPNDRVKTSPLHF. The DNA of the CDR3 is TGTGCCAGCAGTTTTAGGCCCAATGACAGGGTTAAAACTTCACCCCTCCACTTT.

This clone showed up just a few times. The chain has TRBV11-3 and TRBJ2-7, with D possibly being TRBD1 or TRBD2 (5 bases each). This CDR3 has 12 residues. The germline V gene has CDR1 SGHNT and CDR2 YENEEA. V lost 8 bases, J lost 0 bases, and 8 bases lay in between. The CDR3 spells CASGDVSYEQYF. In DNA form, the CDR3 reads TGTGCCAGCGGGGACGTCTCCTACGAGCAGTACTTC.

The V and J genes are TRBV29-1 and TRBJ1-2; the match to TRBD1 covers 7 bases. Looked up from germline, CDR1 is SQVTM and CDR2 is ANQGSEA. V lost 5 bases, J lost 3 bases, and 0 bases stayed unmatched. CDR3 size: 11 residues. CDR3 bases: TGCAGCGTTCAGGGGGACTATGGCTACACCTTC. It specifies CSVQGDYGYTF.

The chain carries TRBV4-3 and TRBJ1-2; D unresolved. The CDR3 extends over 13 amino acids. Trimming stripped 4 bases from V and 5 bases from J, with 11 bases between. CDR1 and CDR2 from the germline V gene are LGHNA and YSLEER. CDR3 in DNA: TGCGCCAGCAGCCTTGGACGGTCTTATGGCTACACCTTC. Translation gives CASSLGRSYGYTF.

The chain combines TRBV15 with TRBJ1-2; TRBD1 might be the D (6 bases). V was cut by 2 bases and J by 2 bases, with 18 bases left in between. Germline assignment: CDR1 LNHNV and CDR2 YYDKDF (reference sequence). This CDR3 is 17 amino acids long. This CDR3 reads CATSRNTGLNLNYGYTF. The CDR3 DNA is TGTGCCACCAGCAGAAATACAGGGCTCAACCTGAACTATGGCTACACCTTC.

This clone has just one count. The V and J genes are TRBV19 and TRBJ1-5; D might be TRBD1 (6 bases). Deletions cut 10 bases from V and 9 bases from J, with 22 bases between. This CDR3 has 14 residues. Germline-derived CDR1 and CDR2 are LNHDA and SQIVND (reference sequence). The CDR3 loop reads CATQPPGAAGPQHF. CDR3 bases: TGTGCCACCCAACCCCCGGGGGCAGCCGGGCCCCAGCATTTT.

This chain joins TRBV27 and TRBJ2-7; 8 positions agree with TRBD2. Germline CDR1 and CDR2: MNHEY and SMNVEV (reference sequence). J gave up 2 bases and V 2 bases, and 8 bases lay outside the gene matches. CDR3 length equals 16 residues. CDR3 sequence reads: CASSLRAGGTTYEQYF. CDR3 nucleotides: TGTGCCAGCAGTTTACGCGCGGGGGGAACGACCTACGAGCAGTACTTC.

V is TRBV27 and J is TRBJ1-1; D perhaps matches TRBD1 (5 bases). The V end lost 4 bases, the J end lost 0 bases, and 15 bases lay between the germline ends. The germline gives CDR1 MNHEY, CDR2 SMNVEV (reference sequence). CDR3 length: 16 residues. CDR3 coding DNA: TGTGCCAGCAGTTCAGGGTCCAACTTTATGAACACTGAAGCTTTCTTT. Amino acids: CASSSGSNFMNTEAFF.

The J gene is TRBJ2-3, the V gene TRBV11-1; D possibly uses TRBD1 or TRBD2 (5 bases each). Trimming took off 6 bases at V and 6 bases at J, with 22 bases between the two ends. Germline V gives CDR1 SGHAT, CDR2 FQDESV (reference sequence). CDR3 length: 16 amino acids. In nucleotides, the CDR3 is TGTGCCAGCAGAAGGACGGCGTGGGGGATGGGGGATACGCAGTATTTT. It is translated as CASRRTAWGMGDTQYF.